This entry is about one T cell receptor (beta chain). This receptor's antigen is unknown. No much larger clone exists at a distance of one base, and base qualities are not known. The sample belongs to a study of blood T cells in healthy people across ages (dated by TCRdb to between 2014 and 2017). Regarding the research as a whole: In model experiments, template switching captured about one uniquely barcoded TCR beta cDNA molecule for every two T cells. To track age-related changes in TCR beta repertoire diversity, the study relied on deep sequencing normalized with unique cDNA molecular identifiers. Donors were grouped into four age groups: young (average about 15 years), middle-aged (39), aged (about 60) and long-lived (around 82). The study analyzed two additional independent replicas of 1 million unique cDNA reads from the same blood draw for two donors, one aged 18 to 29 and one aged 80 or older.

Per the germline V gene, MGHRA is the CDR1 and YSYEKL is the CDR2. The CDR3 runs 14 residues from the cysteine to the phenylalanine. This entry keeps only the CDR3 DNA: 42 bases, framed from base 1. Libraries were constructed by 5' RACE. These reads were obtained on an Illumina HiSeq 2500. A second 7 to 11 cycle PCR used a sample-barcoded 5' primer and a J-beta primer mix. A template-switch 5' adaptor carrying 12 random nucleotides introduced a unique molecular identifier onto each TCR beta cDNA molecule. Each sample yielded at least 3 million CDR3-containing paired-end reads. First-strand cDNA synthesis was performed from all RNA using the Mint cDNA synthesis kit, with priming by a TRBC-specific oligonucleotide. All cDNA was treated with uracil-DNA glycosylase and then went through a first 18-cycle PCR with the universal primers M1SS and BC2_uni_R. In the paper's pipeline: Normalization of each sample was performed by random selection of 1 million high-quality reads, each carrying a distinct molecular identifier. Instead of being binned into consensus sequences, reads that shared molecular identifiers were thrown out. MiTCR, with a Q25 quality threshold and the strictest error-elimination algorithm, was used for CDR3 identification, clonotype clustering and error correction. Lower-bound total TCR beta diversity was estimated with a nonparametric unseen species model using Euler transformation. The public reads were reanalyzed by TCRdb: fastp trimming at Q25, MiXCR alignment, in-frame beta chains only. Under each unique CDR3 protein, matching rows form one entry showing the most common genes and DNA. TCRdb's processing, not the authors' own work, is the source of the V and J calls. The sample table lists 800,000 to 1,300,000 distinct CDR3 sequences, around 27% of them with a count of one. Approximately 0.75% of the sample belongs to the ten largest clones.

Donors were 40 or so systemically healthy Caucasian individuals from Russia aged roughly 6 to 90 years. Each donor gave around 9.8 milliliters of peripheral blood, collected into EDTA-treated Vacutainer tubes. Ficoll-Paque density-gradient centrifugation was used to isolate PBMCs, with at least 6 million per sample. Trizol reagent was used to extract total RNA from the PBMCs, yielding at least 5 micrograms per sample. For every donor, flow cytometry on a PBMC aliquot measured the percentage of naive CD45RAhigh/CD27high T cells. Overall study outcomes, separate from this receptor: Because the CMV infection status of the donors was unknown, age-related changes in expanded clonotypes may potentially have been confounded. Total diversity estimates from one million sequenced T cells were considered lower bounds and underestimates. As age increased, observed TCR beta diversity per million T cells dropped in a roughly linear way, and a significant reduction was already evident by age around 41. A strong correlation was found between observed TCR beta diversity and the percentage of naive T cells measured by flow cytometry. The long-lived group showed more naive CD4+ T cells, fewer expanded clones and increased TCR diversity than the aged group, suggesting age selection. Because profiling used bulk unsorted PBMCs, naive and antigen-experienced compartments could not be compared conclusively.

This same sample was also taken into another study, of T cells of mothers and their children. As noted in the second study: The donors were nine systemically healthy Caucasian individuals, made up of three mothers and their six children. cDNA synthesis consumed the entire amount of extracted RNA, loaded at about 1.5 ug RNA in each 15 ul reaction. Sample barcodes and 2-4 random nucleotides were added via the M1S primer in the second PCR. Over 10 million TCR beta CDR3 reads came from each mother, compared with 3.3 million or so reads from each child. In both related and unrelated pairs, thymic selection shapes the output of TCR recombination in a similar way, with inherited differences having only a minor effect. Normalized repertoire overlap was always slightly but never significantly higher in related than unrelated mother-child pairs. Persistent microchimeric T cell clones were not detected, at a sensitivity of approximately 93 clones per million clonotypes. The study used deep NGS to compare TCR beta repertoires of mothers and children, seeking features distinguishing related mother-child pairs from unrelated individuals. On average, the children were approximately 11 +/- 4 years old, while the mothers were about 40 +/- 4 years old. Libraries were sequenced on Illumina HiSeq 2000 with 100+100 nt paired-end reads after adapter ligation with NEBNext reagents. Mother and child libraries were prepared a month apart and sequenced in separate runs to prevent cross-contamination. Each donor had between roughly 500,000 and 2,100,000 distinct TCR beta clonotypes identified. Naive TCR beta clonotypes were estimated from low-frequency clonotypes matched to each donor's FACS-determined naive share, without sorting.

The sequence was collected from a girl aged 2 to 9 in good health. The V and J genes are TRBV4-1 and TRBJ2-5, with the D call tentatively TRBD1 or TRBD2, each fitting 5 bases. The assigned J gene may be wrong: the sequence end matches TRBJ2-7 better. The specimen sequenced was blood. The nucleotide sequence is TGCGCCAGCAGCCACCCGGGACCCTCCTACGAGCAGTACTTC. Its translation reads: CASSHPGPSYEQYF.